The 31 T cell receptor beta chains below were found in one sample sequenced in a study of graft-versus-host responses after intestinal transplantation (dated by TCRdb to the early 2020s). Library preparation used the immunoSEQ multiplex PCR assay. TCRdb stores this immuneACCESS table with in-frame sequences only. Part of the clones is absent; in the studies checked, under half of the shortfall reflects unresolved V genes, and no reason is known for the rest. The sample table shows some 40,000 clones, and 75% to 95% are seen once. The ten largest clones represent under 4.5% of the sample. The sequencing here drew on PBMCs, taken 524 days after transplant. Receptor source: a human patient who received an intestinal transplant, so some T cells may come from the graft donor.

The chain joins TRBV5-1 to TRBJ1-1; 7 bases line up with TRBD1. Germline V gene sequence: CDR1 SGHRS, CDR2 YFSETQ. The CDR3 is 16 amino acids. The J segment lost 10 bases and the V segment lost 0 bases, leaving 15 bases of the junction unmatched. CDR3 amino acids: CASSLDTGAQGNLAFF. The CDR3 DNA reads TGCGCCAGCAGCTTGGATACAGGGGCGCAGGGAAATCTAGCTTTCTTT.

V is TRBV27 and J is TRBJ1-1, with D possibly matching TRBD1 (5 bases). Germline loops: CDR1 MNHEY, CDR2 SMNVEV (reference sequence). This CDR3 region has 14 residues. The germline V and J ends were trimmed by 3 bases and 9 bases, with 17 bases remaining between them. CDR3 amino acids: CASSFVGPTLKAFF. Here the CDR3 DNA reads TGTGCCAGCAGTTTCGTGGGACCCACGCTGAAAGCTTTCTTT.

The chain combines TRBV5-1 with TRBJ2-1; 15 bases fit TRBD2. The CDR3 extends over 20 amino acids. In germline, CDR1 is SGHRS, CDR2 YFSETQ. Trimming at V came to 0 bases and at J to 4 bases, leaving 11 bases not matched to a gene. CDR3 protein: CASSLAGLAGGLGFYNEQFF. CDR3 nucleotide sequence: TGCGCCAGCAGCTTGGCGGGACTAGCGGGAGGCCTGGGCTTTTACAATGAGCAGTTCTTC.

The V gene is TRBV6-5, the J gene TRBJ2-3; 8 nucleotides align to TRBD2. Per the germline V gene, CDR1 is MNHEY and CDR2 is SVGAGI. V was clipped by 0 bases and J by 3 bases; unmatched bases: 2. This CDR3 is 15 amino acids long. The CDR3 sequence is CASSYSASGTDTQYF. The CDR3 DNA sequence: TGTGCCAGCAGTTACTCGGCTAGCGGGACAGATACGCAGTATTTT.

The chain is built from TRBV2 and TRBJ2-7; TRBD1 is a possible D gene (6 bases). This CDR3 is built from 13 residues. The V gene's germline CDR1 is SNHLY and CDR2 FYNNEI. V was trimmed by 7 bases and J by 4 bases, leaving 14 bases between them. CDR3 coding DNA: TGTGCCAGCACCGAACAGGGTCCTTACGAGCAGTACTTC. This gives the protein CASTEQGPYEQYF.

The gene calls are TRBV11-3 and TRBJ2-7, with D possibly TRBD1 on 6 matching bases. V lost 5 bases to trimming and J lost 3 bases, with 14 bases between them. CDR1 is SGHNT, CDR2 YENEEA, per germline. The CDR3 is 14 residues long. CDR3 amino acids: CASSAGAGDYEQYF. CDR3 nucleotide sequence: TGTGCCAGCAGCGCAGGGGCAGGGGACTACGAGCAGTACTTC.

The genes are TRBV7-4 and TRBJ1-1; D is unresolved. Trimming stripped 5 bases from V and 4 bases from J, with 20 bases between. CDR3 size: 16 residues. The germline V gene encodes CDR1 SGHVT and CDR2 SQSDAQ. The CDR3 protein is CASSLTPRGRATEAFF. CDR3 sequence (DNA): TGTGCCAGCAGCCTCACCCCCCGAGGGAGAGCCACTGAAGCTTTCTTT.

This clone was seen only a few times. The J gene is TRBJ2-1, the V gene TRBV7-8; 9 positions match TRBD1. The germline V gene encodes CDR1 SGHVS and CDR2 FQNEAQ. This CDR3 spans 15 amino acids. V was clipped by 5 bases and J by 8 bases; unmatched bases: 10. The CDR3 sequence: CASSPPDRGTDEQFF. DNA for the CDR3: TGTGCCAGCAGCCCGCCGGACAGGGGAACGGATGAGCAGTTCTTC.

The chain employs TRBV4-2 and TRBJ2-5; D unclear. The CDR3 is made up of 14 amino acids. The germline CDR1 and CDR2 sequences are LGHNA and YNFKEQ. Between the trimmed V and J ends, which lost 0 bases and 3 bases, there was a span of 8 bases. The CDR3 sequence: CASSQDGKKETQYF. CDR3 coding DNA: TGTGCCAGCAGCCAAGACGGTAAAAAAGAGACCCAGTACTTC.

This chain joins TRBV5-4 and TRBJ2-2, with a possible D match to TRBD1 (6 bases). Per germline, CDR1 SGHNT and CDR2 YYREEE (reference sequence). Trimming left V 4 bases short and J 9 bases short, with 16 bases between. This CDR3 comprises 14 residues. CDR3 sequence (DNA): TGTGCCAGCAGCCCCCGCTCAGGGGACCGGGAGCTGTTTTTT. It yields the protein CASSPRSGDRELFF. Full variable domain (rest looked up from reference TRBV5-4 and TRBJ2-2): ETGVTQSPTHLIKTRGQQVTLRCSSQSGHNTVSWYQQALGQGPQFIFQYYREEENGRGNFPPRFSGLQFPNYSSELNVNALELDDSALYLCASSPRSGDRELFFGEGSRLTVL.

The chain uses TRBV6-5 and TRBJ2-1; a weak D match, TRBD2 (6 bases). Per the germline V gene, CDR1 is MNHEY and CDR2 is SVGAGI. V shed 2 bases and J shed 7 bases, with 12 bases lying between them. CDR3 length: 14 amino acids. The CDR3 sequence is CASSYDYAGNEQFF. CDR3 DNA: TGTGCCAGCAGTTACGACTACGCGGGGAATGAGCAGTTCTTC.

The CDR3 nucleotides read TGCGCCAGCAGCCAAGGGAGCGCTCCCACCGGGGAGCTGTTTTTT. This translates into CASSQGSAPTGELFF. The genes are TRBV5-1 and TRBJ2-2; a weak D match, TRBD2 (5 bases). V dropped 4 bases and J dropped 4 bases, with 14 bases sitting between them. Germline values: CDR1 SGHRS, CDR2 YFSETQ. CDR3 size: 15 residues.

The chain couples TRBV29-1 to TRBJ1-2; TRBD1 agrees at 7 bases. The ends lost 0 bases at V and 1 base at J; junction bases unmatched: 11. The CDR3 is made up of 17 amino acids. Germline V gene lookup returns CDR1 SQVTM and CDR2 ANQGSEA. CDR3 in amino acids: CSVEDLPRTGLNYGYTF. CDR3 DNA: TGCAGCGTTGAAGATCTCCCCCGGACAGGCCTTAACTATGGCTACACCTTC.

V and J are TRBV28 and TRBJ1-1, with D hard to call. CDR1 and CDR2 from the germline V gene are MDHEN and SYDVKM. The CDR3 is 13 residues long. With 6 bases removed from V and 4 bases from J, the gap between germline ends came to 12 bases. The CDR3 loop is CASRYAQVTEAFF. The CDR3 DNA sequence: TGTGCCAGCAGGTACGCCCAAGTCACTGAAGCTTTCTTT.

This rearrangement joins TRBV28 to TRBJ1-1, with a tentative D call TRBD1 (6 bases). Germline CDR1 is MDHEN and CDR2 is SYDVKM. The CDR3 contains 16 residues. Trimming stripped 2 bases from V and 8 bases from J, with 21 bases between. The CDR3 DNA reads TGTGCCAGCAGTTTAGCCCCGGACAGACCACTTCACGAAGCTTTCTTT. Encoded protein: CASSLAPDRPLHEAFF.

J is TRBJ2-7 and V is TRBV6-5, with 9 bases that match TRBD2. CDR3 length: 14 amino acids. V lost 2 bases to trimming and J lost 4 bases; unmatched junction nucleotides: 3. Germline-derived CDR1 and CDR2 are MNHEY and SVGAGI. The chain's CDR3 is CASSYAGGLYEQYF. The CDR3 nucleotides read TGTGCCAGCAGTTACGCGGGAGGGTTGTACGAGCAGTACTTC.

The gene calls are TRBV19 and TRBJ2-3, with D unresolved. Between the trimmed V and J ends, which lost 7 bases and 1 base, there was a span of 15 bases. This CDR3 contains 15 residues. Per the germline V gene, CDR1 is LNHDA and CDR2 is SQIVND (reference sequence). The chain's CDR3 is CASTTIGRGTDTQYF. The CDR3 bases are TGTGCCAGTACCACCATCGGACGGGGCACAGATACGCAGTATTTT.

The chain has TRBV5-1 and TRBJ1-1; 9 nucleotides match TRBD1. CDR3 length: 15 residues. V was clipped by 5 bases and J by 1 base; unmatched bases: 6. Germline V gives CDR1 SGHRS, CDR2 YFSETQ. CDR3 nucleotide sequence: TGCGCCAGCAGTTTAACAGGGGGCTCGAACACTGAAGCTTTCTTT. Translated, it gives CASSLTGGSNTEAFF.

The chain recombines TRBV10-3 with TRBJ2-7; 11 nucleotides line up with TRBD1. The germline gives CDR1 ENHRY, CDR2 SYGVKD. This CDR3 contains 14 residues. J was trimmed by 2 bases and V by 7 bases; bases with no gene match: 4. This CDR3 is CAIMGGQGAYEQYF. CDR3 nucleotide sequence: TGTGCCATCATGGGGGGACAGGGGGCCTACGAGCAGTACTTC.

This chain joins TRBV5-1 and TRBJ2-3, with 8 bases fitting TRBD2. CDR3 length equals 16 residues. V lost 4 bases and J lost 3; bases outside the gene matches: 10. CDR1 and CDR2 from the germline V gene are SGHRS and YFSETQ. The CDR3 DNA reads as TGCGCCAGCAGCCCCGGGGCAGCGGGAGCGACAGATACGCAGTATTTT. As protein: CASSPGAAGATDTQYF. The complete variable domain, with remaining parts taken from reference TRBV5-1 and TRBJ2-3, reads KAGVTQTPRYLIKTRGQQVTLSCSPISGHRSVSWYQQTPGQGLQFLFEYFSETQRNKGNFPGRFSGRQFSNSRSEMNVSTLELGDSALYLCASSPGAAGATDTQYFGPGTRLTVL.

The gene calls are TRBV4-3 and TRBJ2-7; possible D gene TRBD2, 5 bases. V was clipped by 4 bases and J by 0 bases, with 16 bases between them. Germline V gives CDR1 LGHNA, CDR2 YSLEER. The CDR3 sequence is 16 residues long. The DNA for the CDR3 is TGCGCCAGCAGCCCCGAGGCAGCGGAGTTCTCCTACGAGCAGTACTTC. Protein sequence: CASSPEAAEFSYEQYF.

The chain is built from TRBV4-3 and TRBJ2-7; D call uncertain. The ends were cut back, 0 bases at V and 0 bases at J, with 15 bases in the middle. The germline CDR1 and CDR2 sequences are LGHNA and YSLEER. The CDR3 spans 17 residues. DNA of the CDR3: TGCGCCAGCAGCCAAGATTTTGCAGGCCGTAGCTCCTACGAGCAGTACTTC. As protein: CASSQDFAGRSSYEQYF.

In its sample, this clone was seen once. The rearrangement uses TRBV6-4 and TRBJ2-1; no clear D. CDR1 is MRHNA and CDR2 is SNTAGT in the germline V gene. V was clipped by 2 bases and J by 2 bases, with 4 bases between them. The CDR3 is 13 residues long. CDR3 region: CASSDRAYNEQFF. CDR3 DNA: TGTGCCAGCAGTGACCGGGCCTACAATGAGCAGTTCTTC.

The CDR3 region is CASSLEQGSGGYTF. Here the CDR3 DNA reads TGCGCCAGCAGCTTGGAACAGGGAAGCGGAGGCTACACCTTC. The chain carries TRBV5-1 and TRBJ1-2, with D possibly matching TRBD1 (6 bases). Trimming took 0 bases from V and 8 from J, leaving 14 bases between them. The CDR3 is made up of 14 amino acids. Germline lookup yields CDR1 SGHRS and CDR2 YFSETQ.

The V call is TRBV28, the J call TRBJ2-5, with 7 bases lining up with TRBD2. The CDR3 spans 17 residues. The ends lost 4 bases at V and 2 bases at J; junction bases unmatched: 13. The germline V gene has CDR1 MDHEN and CDR2 SYDVKM. The CDR3 DNA reads TGTGCCAGCAGTTCGACGAGGTCTAAAGCGGGACAAGAGACCCAGTACTTC. Its protein is CASSSTRSKAGQETQYF.

V and J are TRBV7-6 and TRBJ2-1, with 9 bases aligning to TRBD1. J lost 1 base, V lost 5 bases, and 12 bases had no gene match. The germline gives CDR1 SGHVS, CDR2 FNYEAQ. The CDR3 extends over 18 amino acids. In DNA form, the CDR3 reads TGTGCCAGCAGCCCAGGAACAGGGGGCATTGGGTCCTACAATGAGCAGTTCTTC. Translation: CASSPGTGGIGSYNEQFF.

This clone was picked up a small number of times. The V and J genes are TRBV28 and TRBJ2-1; 13 nucleotides match TRBD2. V dropped 4 bases and J dropped 5; count of bases not matched to a gene: 2. The CDR3 spans 15 residues. Per the germline V gene, CDR1 is MDHEN and CDR2 is SYDVKM. The CDR3 DNA is TGTGCCAGCAGTTATGGACTAGCGGGGGACAATGAGCAGTTCTTC. Its protein is CASSYGLAGDNEQFF.

This chain joins TRBV29-1 and TRBJ2-1; D is unresolved. CDR1 is SQVTM and CDR2 is ANQGSEA in the germline V gene. The CDR3 totals 13 residues. With 5 bases removed from V and 2 bases from J, the gap between germline ends came to 10 bases. The CDR3 nucleotides are TGCAGCGTTACGACCGAAACCTACAATGAGCAGTTCTTC. This codes for CSVTTETYNEQFF.

This sequence joins TRBV4-1 and TRBJ1-2, with D perhaps matching TRBD1 (6 bases). The ends were cut back, 0 bases at V and 5 bases at J, with 13 bases in the middle. Per the germline V gene, CDR1 is MGHRA and CDR2 is YSYEKL. The CDR3 is made up of 15 amino acids. The CDR3 spells CASSQDRGGGYGYTF. The CDR3 DNA reads TGCGCCAGCAGCCAAGATCGAGGGGGAGGTTATGGCTACACCTTC.

The V gene is TRBV28, the J gene TRBJ2-2; D remains unclear. This CDR3 region has 12 residues. Germline-derived CDR1 and CDR2 are MDHEN and SYDVKM. V gave up 3 bases and J gave up 6 bases, with 5 bases separating them. The CDR3 DNA reads as TGTGCCAGCAGTTTCGTTTCCGGGGAGCTGTTTTTT. As protein: CASSFVSGELFF.

The rearrangement joins TRBV19 to TRBJ1-5; tentatively, D is TRBD1 (6 bases). Looked up from germline, CDR1 is LNHDA and CDR2 is SQIVND (reference sequence). The CDR3 contains 18 residues. Trimming stripped 3 bases from V and 2 bases from J, with 20 bases between. CDR3 DNA: TGTGCCAGTAGTATTCTCTCGTCAGGGGTGGATGGCAATCAGCCCCAGCATTTT. Translation: CASSILSSGVDGNQPQHF.